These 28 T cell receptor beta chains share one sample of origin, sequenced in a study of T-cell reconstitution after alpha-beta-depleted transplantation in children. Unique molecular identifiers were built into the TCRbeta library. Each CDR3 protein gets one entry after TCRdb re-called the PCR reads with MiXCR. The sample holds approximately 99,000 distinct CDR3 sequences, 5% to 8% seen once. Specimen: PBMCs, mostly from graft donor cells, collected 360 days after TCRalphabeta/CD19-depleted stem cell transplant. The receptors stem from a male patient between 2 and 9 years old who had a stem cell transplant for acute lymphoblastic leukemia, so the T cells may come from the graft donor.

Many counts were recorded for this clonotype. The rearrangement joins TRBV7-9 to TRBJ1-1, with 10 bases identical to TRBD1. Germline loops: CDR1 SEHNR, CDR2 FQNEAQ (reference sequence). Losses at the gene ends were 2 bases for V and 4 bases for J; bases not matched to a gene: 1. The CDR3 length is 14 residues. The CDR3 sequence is CASSLWDRGTEAFF. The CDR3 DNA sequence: TGTGCCAGCAGCTTATGGGACAGGGGCACTGAAGCTTTCTTT. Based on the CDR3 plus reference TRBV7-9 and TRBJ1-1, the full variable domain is DTGVSQNPRHKITKRGQNVTFRCDPISEHNRLYWYRQTLGQGPEFLTYFQNEAQLEKSRLLSDRFSAERPKGSFSTLEIQRTEQGDSAMYLCASSLWDRGTEAFFGQGTRLTVV.

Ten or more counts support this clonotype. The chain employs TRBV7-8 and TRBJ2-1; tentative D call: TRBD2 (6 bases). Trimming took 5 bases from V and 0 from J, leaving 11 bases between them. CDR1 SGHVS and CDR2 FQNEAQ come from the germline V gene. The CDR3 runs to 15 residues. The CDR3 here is CASSIHSGSYNEQFF. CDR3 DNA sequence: TGTGCCAGCAGCATTCATAGCGGCTCCTACAATGAGCAGTTCTTC.

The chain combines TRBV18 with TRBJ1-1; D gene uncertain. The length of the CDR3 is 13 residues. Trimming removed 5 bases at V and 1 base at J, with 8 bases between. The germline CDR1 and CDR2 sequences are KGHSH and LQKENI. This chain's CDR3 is CASSGRENTEAFF. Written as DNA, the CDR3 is TGTGCCAGCTCAGGCCGGGAGAACACTGAAGCTTTCTTT. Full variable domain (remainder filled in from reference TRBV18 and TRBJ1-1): NAGVMQNPRHLVRRRGQEARLRCSPMKGHSHVYWYRQLPEEGLKFMVYLQKENIIDESGMPKERFSAEFPKEGPSILRIQQVVRGDSAAYFCASSGRENTEAFFGQGTRLTVV.

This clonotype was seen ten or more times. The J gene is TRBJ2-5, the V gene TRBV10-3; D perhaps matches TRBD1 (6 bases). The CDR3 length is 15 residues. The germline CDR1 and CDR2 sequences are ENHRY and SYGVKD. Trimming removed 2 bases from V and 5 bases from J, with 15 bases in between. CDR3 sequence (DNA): TGTGCCATCAGTGAGCAAACGAAAAGGGGGGAGACCCAGTACTTC. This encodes CAISEQTKRGETQYF.

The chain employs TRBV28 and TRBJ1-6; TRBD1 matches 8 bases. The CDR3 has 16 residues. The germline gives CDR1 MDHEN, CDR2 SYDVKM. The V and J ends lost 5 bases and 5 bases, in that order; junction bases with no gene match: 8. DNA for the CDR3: TGTGCCAGCAGTCGCCCGAAACAGGGGGATAATTCACCCCTCCACTTT. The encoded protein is CASSRPKQGDNSPLHF.

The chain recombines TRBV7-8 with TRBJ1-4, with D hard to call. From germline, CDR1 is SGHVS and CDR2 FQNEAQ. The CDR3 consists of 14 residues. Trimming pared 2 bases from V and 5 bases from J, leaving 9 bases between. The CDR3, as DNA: TGTGCCAGCAGCTTATATTCCGGGAATGAAAAACTGTTTTTT. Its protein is CASSLYSGNEKLFF.

Here the CDR3 DNA reads TGTGCCAGCAGCTCGCCGGAGGGGGTGAACACTGAAGCTTTCTTT. Protein sequence: CASSSPEGVNTEAFF. The V call is TRBV7-2, the J call TRBJ1-1; D perhaps matches TRBD1 (6 bases). CDR1 SGHTA and CDR2 FQGNSA come from the germline V gene. CDR3 length: 15 amino acids. Trimming took off 4 bases at V and 0 bases at J, with 12 bases between the two ends.

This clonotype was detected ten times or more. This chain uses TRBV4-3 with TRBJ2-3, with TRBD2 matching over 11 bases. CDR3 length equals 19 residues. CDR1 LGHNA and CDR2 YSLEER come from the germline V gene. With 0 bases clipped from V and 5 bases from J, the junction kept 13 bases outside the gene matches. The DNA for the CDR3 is TGCGCCAGCAGCCAAGAAGGCTCCTTACTAGCGGGGGTTGGAGATACGCAGTATTTT. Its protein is CASSQEGSLLAGVGDTQYF.

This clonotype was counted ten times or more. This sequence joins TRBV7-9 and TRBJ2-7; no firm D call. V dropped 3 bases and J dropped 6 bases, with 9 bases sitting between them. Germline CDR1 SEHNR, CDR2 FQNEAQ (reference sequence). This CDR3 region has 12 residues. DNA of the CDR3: TGTGCCAGCAGCTTGACATCGGCCGAGCAGTACTTC. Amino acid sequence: CASSLTSAEQYF.

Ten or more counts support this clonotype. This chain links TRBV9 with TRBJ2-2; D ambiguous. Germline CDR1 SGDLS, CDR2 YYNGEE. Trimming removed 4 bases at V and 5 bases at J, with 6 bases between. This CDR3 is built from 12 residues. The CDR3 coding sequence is TGTGCCAGCAGCCGGTTAACCGGGGAGCTGTTTTTT. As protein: CASSRLTGELFF.

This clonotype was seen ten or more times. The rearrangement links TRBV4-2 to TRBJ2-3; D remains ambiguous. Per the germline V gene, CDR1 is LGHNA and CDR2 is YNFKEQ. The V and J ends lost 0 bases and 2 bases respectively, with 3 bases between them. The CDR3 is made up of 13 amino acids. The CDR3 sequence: CASSQDPTDTQYF. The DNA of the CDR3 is TGTGCCAGCAGCCAAGATCCCACAGATACGCAGTATTTT.

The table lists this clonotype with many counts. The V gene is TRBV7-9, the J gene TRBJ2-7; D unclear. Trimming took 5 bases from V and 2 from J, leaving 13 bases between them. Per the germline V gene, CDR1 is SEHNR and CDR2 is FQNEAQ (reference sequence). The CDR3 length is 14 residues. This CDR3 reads CASSPLGVTYEQYF. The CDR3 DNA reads TGTGCCAGCAGCCCCCTAGGTGTTACCTACGAGCAGTACTTC. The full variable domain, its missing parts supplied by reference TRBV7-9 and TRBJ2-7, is DTGVSQNPRHKITKRGQNVTFRCDPISEHNRLYWYRQTLGQGPEFLTYFQNEAQLEKSRLLSDRFSAERPKGSFSTLEIQRTEQGDSAMYLCASSPLGVTYEQYFGPGTRLTVT.

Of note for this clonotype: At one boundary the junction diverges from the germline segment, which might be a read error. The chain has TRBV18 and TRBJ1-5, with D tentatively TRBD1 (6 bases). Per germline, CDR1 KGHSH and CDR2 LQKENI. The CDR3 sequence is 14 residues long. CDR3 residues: CASSRQEDNQPQNF. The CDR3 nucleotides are TGTGCCAGCTCACGACAGGAGGACAATCAGCCCCAGAATTTT.

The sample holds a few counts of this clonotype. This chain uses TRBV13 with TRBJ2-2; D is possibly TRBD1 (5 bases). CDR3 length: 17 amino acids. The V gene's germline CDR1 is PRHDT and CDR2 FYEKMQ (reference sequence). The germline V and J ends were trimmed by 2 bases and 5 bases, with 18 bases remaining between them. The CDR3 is CASSLPPATGSTGELFF. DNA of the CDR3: TGTGCCAGCAGCTTACCTCCTGCAACAGGATCGACCGGGGAGCTGTTTTTT.

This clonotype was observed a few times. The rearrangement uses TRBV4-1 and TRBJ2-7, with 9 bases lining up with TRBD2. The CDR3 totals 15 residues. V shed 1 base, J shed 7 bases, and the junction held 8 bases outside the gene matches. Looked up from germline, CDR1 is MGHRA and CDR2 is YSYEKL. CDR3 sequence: CASSQGLRAGGEQYF. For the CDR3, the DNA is TGCGCCAGCAGCCAAGGGTTGCGAGCGGGAGGTGAGCAGTACTTC.

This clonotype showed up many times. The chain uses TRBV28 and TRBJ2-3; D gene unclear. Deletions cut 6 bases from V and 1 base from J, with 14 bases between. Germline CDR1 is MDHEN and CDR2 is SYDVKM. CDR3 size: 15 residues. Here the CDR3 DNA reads TGTGCCAGCAGGAACCGGCCCTCTCGCACAGATACGCAGTATTTT. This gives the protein CASRNRPSRTDTQYF.

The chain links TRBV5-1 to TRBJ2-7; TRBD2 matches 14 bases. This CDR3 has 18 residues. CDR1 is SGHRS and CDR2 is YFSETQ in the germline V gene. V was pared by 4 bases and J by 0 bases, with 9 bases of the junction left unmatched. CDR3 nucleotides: TGCGCCAGCAGCCCCGGGACTAGCGGGGGCAGGAGCTCCTACGAGCAGTACTTC. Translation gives CASSPGTSGGRSSYEQYF.

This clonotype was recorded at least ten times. The CDR3 is CASPLRDTQYF. The CDR3 DNA sequence: TGTGCCAGCCCGCTTAGGGATACGCAGTATTTT. This chain joins TRBV2 and TRBJ2-3; D is unclear. V lost 8 bases and J 6 bases, leaving 9 bases between the germline ends. The CDR3 extends over 11 amino acids. Germline values: CDR1 SNHLY, CDR2 FYNNEI.

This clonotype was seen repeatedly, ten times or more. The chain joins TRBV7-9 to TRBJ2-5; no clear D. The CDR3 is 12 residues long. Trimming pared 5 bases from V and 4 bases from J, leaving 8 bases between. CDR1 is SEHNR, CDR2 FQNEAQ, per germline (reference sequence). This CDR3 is CASSLPGETQYF. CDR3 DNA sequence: TGTGCCAGCAGCCTGCCTGGAGAGACCCAGTACTTC.

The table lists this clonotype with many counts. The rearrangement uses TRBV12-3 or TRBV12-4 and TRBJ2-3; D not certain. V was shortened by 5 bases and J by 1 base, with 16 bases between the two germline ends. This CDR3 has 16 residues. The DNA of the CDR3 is TGTGCCAGCAGTATCGGACCGAAAAGTGGCACAGATACGCAGTATTTT. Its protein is CASSIGPKSGTDTQYF.

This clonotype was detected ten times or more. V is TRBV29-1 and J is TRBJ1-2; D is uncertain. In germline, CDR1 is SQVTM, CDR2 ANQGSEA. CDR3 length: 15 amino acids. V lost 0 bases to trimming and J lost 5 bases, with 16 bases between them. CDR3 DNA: TGCAGCGTTGAAGAGAGGAAGGGAATTCGGTATGGCTACACCTTC. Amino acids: CSVEERKGIRYGYTF. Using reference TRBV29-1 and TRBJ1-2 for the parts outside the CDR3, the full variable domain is SAVISQKPSRDICQRGTSLTIQCQVDSQVTMMFWYRQQPGQSLTLIATANQGSEATYESGFVIDKFPISRPNLTFSTLTVSNMSPEDSSIYLCSVEERKGIRYGYTFGSGTRLTVV.

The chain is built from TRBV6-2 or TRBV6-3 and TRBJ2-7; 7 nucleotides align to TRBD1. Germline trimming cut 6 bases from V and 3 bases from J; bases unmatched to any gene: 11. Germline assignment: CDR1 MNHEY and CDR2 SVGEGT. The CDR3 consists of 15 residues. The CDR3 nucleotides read TGTGCCAGCAGCTGGGGACAGCGCCTAAGCTACGAGCAGTACTTC. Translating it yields CASSWGQRLSYEQYF.

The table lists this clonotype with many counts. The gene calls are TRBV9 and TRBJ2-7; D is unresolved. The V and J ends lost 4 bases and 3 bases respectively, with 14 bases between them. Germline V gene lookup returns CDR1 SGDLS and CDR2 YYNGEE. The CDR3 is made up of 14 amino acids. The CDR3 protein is CASSPLDLFYEQYF. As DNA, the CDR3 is TGTGCCAGCAGCCCCCTTGATCTTTTCTACGAGCAGTACTTC.

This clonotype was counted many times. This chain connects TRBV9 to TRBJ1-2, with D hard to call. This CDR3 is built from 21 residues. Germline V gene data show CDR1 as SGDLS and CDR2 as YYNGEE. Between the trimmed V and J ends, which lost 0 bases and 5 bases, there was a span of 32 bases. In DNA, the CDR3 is TGTGCCAGCAGCGTAGCTAAGGGAGGAGCACAGTCTCGTCGGGCTACTTATGGCTACACCTTC. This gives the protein CASSVAKGGAQSRRATYGYTF.

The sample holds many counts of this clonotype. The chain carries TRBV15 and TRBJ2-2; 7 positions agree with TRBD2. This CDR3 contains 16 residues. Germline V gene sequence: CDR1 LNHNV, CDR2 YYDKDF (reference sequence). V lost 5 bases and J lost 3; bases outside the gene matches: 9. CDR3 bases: TGTGCCACCAGCCCCGGTGGTCTAGCGGACACCGGGGAGCTGTTTTTT. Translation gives CATSPGGLADTGELFF.

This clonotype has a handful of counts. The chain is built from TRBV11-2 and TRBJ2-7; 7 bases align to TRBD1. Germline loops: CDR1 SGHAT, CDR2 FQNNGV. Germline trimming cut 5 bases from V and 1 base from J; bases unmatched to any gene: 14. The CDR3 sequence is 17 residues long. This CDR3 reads CASSDVRAGTASYEQYF. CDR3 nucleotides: TGTGCCAGCAGCGATGTTCGCGCCGGGACAGCATCCTACGAGCAGTACTTC.

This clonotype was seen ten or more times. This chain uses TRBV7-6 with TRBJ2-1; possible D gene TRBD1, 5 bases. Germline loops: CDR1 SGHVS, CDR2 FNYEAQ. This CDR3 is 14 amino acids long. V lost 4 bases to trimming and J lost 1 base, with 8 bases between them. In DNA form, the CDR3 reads TGTGCCAGCAGCTCCCAGGGTTCCTACAATGAGCAGTTCTTC. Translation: CASSSQGSYNEQFF.

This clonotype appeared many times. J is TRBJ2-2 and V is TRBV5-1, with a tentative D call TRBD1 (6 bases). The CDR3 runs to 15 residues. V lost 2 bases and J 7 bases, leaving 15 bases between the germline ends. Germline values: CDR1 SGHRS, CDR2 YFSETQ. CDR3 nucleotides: TGCGCCAGCAGCTTAGGACAGACCCCCCACGGGGAGCTGTTTTTT. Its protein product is CASSLGQTPHGELFF.